This passage covers 9 T cell receptor beta chains from one sample sequenced in a study. TCRdb reprocessed the 5' RACE reads via MiXCR and lists one record per CDR3 protein. The table records some 8,700 distinct CDR3 sequences, 16% of them present only once. Specimen: memory CD4+ T cells sorted from blood. Subset: memory CD4+ T cells, CD4+CD45RO+CD25-. The origin of the receptors is a female donor with breast cancer.

The V call is TRBV7-2, the J call TRBJ2-3, with 9 bases aligning to TRBD2. The V segment lost 1 base and the J segment 2 bases; nucleotides outside the gene matches: 4. The CDR3 loop spans 16 amino acids. From germline, CDR1 is SGHTA and CDR2 FQGNSA. CDR3 loop: CASSLGGRAVTDTQYF. The DNA of the CDR3 is TGTGCCAGCAGCTTAGGCGGGAGGGCCGTCACAGATACGCAGTATTTT.

In regard to this clonotype: A much larger clone differs from this one at a single base, so this may be a read error. Likely a read error: the CDR3 ends without its conserved phenylalanine or tryptophan. The chain links TRBV20-1 to TRBJ1-1; 10 bases align to TRBD1. The germline gives CDR1 DFQATT, CDR2 SNEGSKA (reference sequence). The CDR3 has 14 amino acids. The trim removed 3 bases at V and 7 bases at J, leaving 8 bases unmatched. The CDR3 protein is CSARSTGGHNEAFS. CDR3 nucleotide sequence: TGCAGTGCTAGGTCGACAGGGGGCCACAATGAAGCTTTCTCT.

This clonotype showed up just a few times. This rearrangement joins TRBV28 to TRBJ1-5; D is undetermined. The CDR3 has 12 amino acids. The germline V gene encodes CDR1 MDHEN and CDR2 SYDVKM. V was cut by 7 bases and J by 2 bases, with 6 bases left in between. CDR3 loop: CASISGNQPQHF. DNA of the CDR3: TGTGCCAGCATCTCAGGCAATCAGCCCCAGCATTTT.

This chain links TRBV2 with TRBJ1-2; maybe TRBD1 (6 bases). CDR1 is SNHLY, CDR2 FYNNEI, per germline. The CDR3 has 13 residues. V lost 5 bases and J lost 6, with 13 bases in between. The CDR3 DNA is TGTGCCAGCAGTTTGGCGGGGGCGGATGGCTACACCTTC. Amino acids: CASSLAGADGYTF.

The chain carries TRBV29-1 and TRBJ2-2; a weak D match, TRBD1 (5 bases). There are 12 residues in the CDR3. In germline, CDR1 is SQVTM, CDR2 ANQGSEA. V lost 7 bases and J lost 4, with 10 bases in between. CDR3 nucleotides: TGCAGCGCTCAGGGCGTCACCGGGGAGCTGTTTTTT. This translates into CSAQGVTGELFF.

Many counts were recorded for this clonotype. V and J are TRBV5-1 and TRBJ1-5, with 7 bases matching TRBD1. V shed 6 bases, J shed 4 bases, and the junction held 7 bases outside the gene matches. Germline-derived CDR1 and CDR2 are SGHRS and YFSETQ. The CDR3 length is 14 residues. For the CDR3, the DNA is TGCGCCAGCACCCAGGGGGACCGGAATCAGCCCCAGCATTTT. Translating gives CASTQGDRNQPQHF.

As concerns this clonotype: A much larger clone differs from this one at a single base, so this may be a read error. The CDR3 spells CASASERGAVEQYF. The CDR3 DNA sequence: TGCGCCAGCGCCTCGGAGCGGGGAGCGGTGGAGCAGTACTTC. The rearrangement links TRBV5-1 to TRBJ2-7; 7 positions agree with TRBD2. The CDR3 is 14 residues long. After removal of 7 bases from V and 7 bases from J, the junction contained 14 bases not matched to a gene. CDR1 and CDR2 from the germline V gene are SGHRS and YFSETQ.

Sample share makes this clonotype medium-sized. V and J are TRBV28 and TRBJ2-1; the match to TRBD1 covers 9 bases. The CDR3 consists of 16 residues. Trimming cost V 4 bases and J 8 bases; bases outside gene matches: 12. CDR1 and CDR2 from the germline V gene are MDHEN and SYDVKM. The CDR3 DNA reads as TGTGCCAGCAGTTCCCCCGGGACAGGGTTACGCCATGAGCAGTTCTTC. It yields the protein CASSSPGTGLRHEQFF.

This clonotype is medium-sized. This chain joins TRBV5-1 and TRBJ1-2; D is possibly TRBD1 (5 bases). Germline-derived CDR1 and CDR2 are SGHRS and YFSETQ. Trimming removed 6 bases at V and 0 bases at J, with 12 bases between. The CDR3 sequence is 14 residues long. CDR3 DNA sequence: TGCGCCAGCAATCCTGACAGCACTAACTATGGCTACACCTTC. Its translation is CASNPDSTNYGYTF. Full variable domain (rest looked up from reference TRBV5-1 and TRBJ1-2): KAGVTQTPRYLIKTRGQQVTLSCSPISGHRSVSWYQQTPGQGLQFLFEYFSETQRNKGNFPGRFSGRQFSNSRSEMNVSTLELGDSALYLCASNPDSTNYGYTFGSGTRLTVV.